The present T cell receptor (beta chain) was sequenced within a study of OX40 agonist ivuxolimab in advanced cancers. CDR1 SGHRS and CDR2 YFSETQ come from the germline V gene. Germline trimming cut 0 bases from V and 2 bases from J; bases unmatched to any gene: 2. The CDR3 covers 15 residues. Some clones are missing from TCRdb's copy, which holds only in-frame ones; the method was immunoSEQ multiplex PCR. The table lists about 49,000 clones, about 80% of them singletons. Sequenced material: CD4+ or CD8+ T cells sorted from blood, taken in a trial of the OX40 agonist ivuxolimab. The V call is TRBV5-1, the J call TRBJ2-4, with 7 positions matching TRBD2. The source is an adult with an advanced solid tumor such as melanoma, head and neck, liver or kidney cancer. The CDR3 coding sequence is TGCGCCAGCAGCTTGGGCGGGAGTACCAAAAACATTCAGTACTTC. Translating it yields CASSLGGSTKNIQYF.